Listed below are T cell receptor beta chains from one sample, sequenced in a study of shared clonotypes between healthy human individuals. Measured with immunoSEQ multiplex PCR; TCRdb has only the in-frame clones, and not every one. The table records about 2 million clones, approximately 94% of them present only once. The sample comprised naive CD8+ T cells sorted from blood. The receptors derive from a man aged 18 to 29 in good health. The CDR3 runs from the conserved cysteine through the conserved F or W. The order of the fields is CDR3 DNA, CDR3 protein, clone size, V gene, J gene, D gene. The D gene is left open where the match is weak. Rows may omit the clone size; those that give it use once, few, many or a size class.

DNA: TGTGCCAGCAGCGTAGGGAGCGGGGATTGGGAGACCCAGTACTTC
CDR3: CASSVGSGDWETQYF
size: -
V: TRBV9
J: TRBJ2-5
D: TRBD2

DNA: TGCAGCGCTGGACTGGACAATGAGCAGTTCTTC
CDR3: CSAGLDNEQFF
size: -
V: TRBV29-1
J: TRBJ2-1
D: -

DNA: TGTGCCAGCAGTGAATGGGAGGGAATCCAAGAGACCCAGTACTTC
CDR3: CASSEWEGIQETQYF
size: -
V: TRBV25-1
J: TRBJ2-5
D: TRBD2

DNA: TGTGCCAGCAGTGGGGAGGACAGGGCTGATTCACCCCTCCACTTT
CDR3: CASSGEDRADSPLHF
size: -
V: TRBV6-5
J: TRBJ1-6
D: TRBD1

DNA: TGTGCCAGCAGTGGGGACGGCCACTACGAGCAGTACTTC
CDR3: CASSGDGHYEQYF
size: once
V: TRBV9
J: TRBJ2-7
D: -

DNA: TGCGCCAGCAGCCAAGGCCCAGGACAGGGAAAGGAAAAACTGTTTTTT
CDR3: CASSQGPGQGKEKLFF
size: -
V: TRBV4-1
J: TRBJ1-4
D: TRBD1

DNA: TGCGCCAGCAGCCAAGCGTTGGGGGGCCTCCAAGAGACCCAGTACTTC
CDR3: CASSQALGGLQETQYF
size: -
V: TRBV4-1
J: TRBJ2-5
D: -

DNA: TGTGCCAGCTCGGACCGGACAGGTGGGGCGTCCTACGAGCAGTACTTC
CDR3: CASSDRTGGASYEQYF
size: -
V: TRBV18
J: TRBJ2-7
D: TRBD1

DNA: TGCGCCAGCCTCCCAGAGGGGGGGAGCACCGGGGAGCTGTTTTTT
CDR3: CASLPEGGSTGELFF
size: -
V: TRBV5-1
J: TRBJ2-2
D: -

DNA: TGTGCCAGCAGCTCCATGAGGGGCCCTGATCAGCCCCAGCATTTT
CDR3: CASSSMRGPDQPQHF
size: -
V: TRBV5-6
J: TRBJ1-5
D: -

DNA: TGTGCCAGCAGCCCAAGGGGACTGAACACTGAAGCTTTCTTT
CDR3: CASSPRGLNTEAFF
size: -
V: TRBV7-8
J: TRBJ1-1
D: -

DNA: TGTGCCACCAGCTCCTCCCTGGGCGAGCAGTACTTC
CDR3: CATSSSLGEQYF
size: -
V: TRBV15
J: TRBJ2-7
D: -

DNA: TGTGCCAGCTCATTCCCGGGACAGGGGTACGAGCAGTACTTC
CDR3: CASSFPGQGYEQYF
size: once
V: TRBV18
J: TRBJ2-7
D: TRBD1

DNA: TGTGCCAGCAGTTTAGGTAGGGGATCTGGAGAGACCCAGTACTTC
CDR3: CASSLGRGSGETQYF
size: -
V: TRBV27
J: TRBJ2-5
D: -

DNA: TGTGCCACCACCCTCCTGGGGGCGGGGGGGCAAGAGACCCAGTACTTC
CDR3: CATTLLGAGGQETQYF
size: -
V: TRBV7-9
J: TRBJ2-5
D: TRBD2

DNA: TGTGCCAGCAGTGGTGGGACAGGGGTGATTACCTACGAGCAGTACTTC
CDR3: CASSGGTGVITYEQYF
size: -
V: TRBV2
J: TRBJ2-7
D: TRBD1

DNA: TGTGCCAGCAGCTTTACCCCGGGACAGGGGATAGGGGAGCTGTTTTTT
CDR3: CASSFTPGQGIGELFF
size: once
V: TRBV7-9
J: TRBJ2-2
D: TRBD1

DNA: TGTGCCAGTAGTATTGGACAGAATTCCTACGAGCAGTACTTC
CDR3: CASSIGQNSYEQYF
size: -
V: TRBV19
J: TRBJ2-7
D: -

DNA: TGTGCCAGCAGTGACTTTACAGGGAGTTCACCCCTCCACTTT
CDR3: CASSDFTGSSPLHF
size: -
V: TRBV2
J: TRBJ1-6
D: -

DNA: TGTGCCACCAGCGGATGGGACAGGGGGCTCGGTACCGGGGAGCTGTTTTTT
CDR3: CATSGWDRGLGTGELFF
size: -
V: TRBV15
J: TRBJ2-2
D: TRBD1

DNA: TGCGCCAGCAGCCAAGATCGTGACAGGGTATCAGGGAACACTGAAGCTTTCTTT
CDR3: CASSQDRDRVSGNTEAFF
size: -
V: TRBV4-1
J: TRBJ1-1
D: TRBD1

DNA: TGCGCCAGCAGCCAAAGGACAGGGGGCGAGTATGGCTACACCTTC
CDR3: CASSQRTGGEYGYTF
size: once
V: TRBV4-1
J: TRBJ1-2
D: TRBD1

DNA: TGTGCCTGGAAGGACAGAGGAAGCAATCAGCCCCAGCATTTT
CDR3: CAWKDRGSNQPQHF
size: -
V: TRBV30
J: TRBJ1-5
D: -

DNA: TGTGCCACCAGCAGAGATTTGGGGACAGCCTACGAGCAGTACTTC
CDR3: CATSRDLGTAYEQYF
size: -
V: TRBV15
J: TRBJ2-7
D: TRBD1

DNA: TGTGCCTGGAGTGTAGCGGGCGCCTACGAGCAGTACTTC
CDR3: CAWSVAGAYEQYF
size: -
V: TRBV30
J: TRBJ2-7
D: -

DNA: TGTGCCAGCAGCTTAGAGGGGGACGAGACCCAGTACTTC
CDR3: CASSLEGDETQYF
size: -
V: TRBV13
J: TRBJ2-5
D: -

DNA: TGTGCCAGCAGTTTTGACAGGGGTGGCTATGGCTACACCTTC
CDR3: CASSFDRGGYGYTF
size: -
V: TRBV27
J: TRBJ1-2
D: TRBD1

DNA: TGTGCCAGCAGTTACTCAGACAGGTTAGAGAATGAGCAGTTCTTC
CDR3: CASSYSDRLENEQFF
size: -
V: TRBV6-5
J: TRBJ2-1
D: -

DNA: TGTGCCAGCAGCTTCCCGGACAAGGGCTACGAGCAGTACTTC
CDR3: CASSFPDKGYEQYF
size: -
V: TRBV7-9
J: TRBJ2-7
D: -

DNA: TGTGCCAGCAGCTTAGAAATTCGCGCCGGGGAGCTGTTTTTT
CDR3: CASSLEIRAGELFF
size: -
V: TRBV11-2
J: TRBJ2-2
D: -

DNA: TGTGCCAGCAGCTTTTCAGGTTTCCCTGAAGCTTTCTTT
CDR3: CASSFSGFPEAFF
size: -
V: TRBV5-4
J: TRBJ1-1
D: -

DNA: TGTGCCAGCAGCCCTTTTTCAGGCGAGCAGTACTTC
CDR3: CASSPFSGEQYF
size: -
V: TRBV7-9
J: TRBJ2-7
D: -

DNA: TGTGCCAGCAGCTTGGGAGGAGTAGCGGGAGCCGATACGCAGTATTTT
CDR3: CASSLGGVAGADTQYF
size: -
V: TRBV5-4
J: TRBJ2-3
D: TRBD2

DNA: TGTGCCAGCAGTGTGGAGGGGGCGTATGGCTACACCTTC
CDR3: CASSVEGAYGYTF
size: -
V: TRBV6-5
J: TRBJ1-2
D: TRBD1

DNA: TGTGCCAGCAGTGAAGTACAGGGGGCCTATGGCTACACCTTC
CDR3: CASSEVQGAYGYTF
size: -
V: TRBV6-1
J: TRBJ1-2
D: TRBD1

DNA: TGTGCCAGCAGTCTAGGGGGCGCATCATCCTATGGCTACACCTTC
CDR3: CASSLGGASSYGYTF
size: -
V: TRBV27
J: TRBJ1-2
D: TRBD1

DNA: TGCGCCAGCAGCCCGGGACTAGCGGCTACAGATACGCAGTATTTT
CDR3: CASSPGLAATDTQYF
size: once
V: TRBV4-1
J: TRBJ2-3
D: TRBD2

DNA: TGCGCCAGCAGCCGGGGAGACAGGGAGGGGGAAAAACTGTTTTTT
CDR3: CASSRGDREGEKLFF
size: -
V: TRBV4-3
J: TRBJ1-4
D: TRBD1

DNA: TGCAGCGCCATCCCGGGACTAGCAACCGGCGGGGAGCTGTTTTTT
CDR3: CSAIPGLATGGELFF
size: -
V: TRBV29-1
J: TRBJ2-2
D: TRBD2

DNA: TGTGCCAGCAGTTTATCAGCCCCTAGCGGGGTCTCCTACGAGCAGTACTTC
CDR3: CASSLSAPSGVSYEQYF
size: -
V: TRBV27
J: TRBJ2-7
D: TRBD2

DNA: TGCGCCAGCAGCCAAGCAGAGGCCTCCGTCCTGACTTTC
CDR3: CASSQAEASVLTF
size: -
V: TRBV4-1
J: TRBJ2-6
D: -

DNA: TGTGCCAGCGGAGGGGGGGCTGAGGCCAACGTCCTGACTTTC
CDR3: CASGGGAEANVLTF
size: -
V: TRBV21-1
J: TRBJ2-6
D: -

DNA: TGTGCCTGGAGTACGGGACAGTCATACGAGCAGTACTTC
CDR3: CAWSTGQSYEQYF
size: once
V: TRBV30
J: TRBJ2-7
D: TRBD1

DNA: TGTGCCAGCAGCTCGGCAGGCCCTGACTACGAGCAGTACTTC
CDR3: CASSSAGPDYEQYF
size: -
V: TRBV11-2
J: TRBJ2-7
D: -

DNA: TGTGCCAGCAGTGCGTCTAAGGGGGAGAGGACTTACGAGCAGTACTTC
CDR3: CASSASKGERTYEQYF
size: -
V: TRBV27
J: TRBJ2-7
D: -

DNA: TGTGCCAGCAGCTTAGAGGCAGACCCGACATCTTACACCGGGGAGCTGTTTTTT
CDR3: CASSLEADPTSYTGELFF
size: -
V: TRBV7-9
J: TRBJ2-2
D: -

DNA: TGCGCCAGCAGCCAAGATACAGCGGGAGCCTCCTACGAGCAGTACTTC
CDR3: CASSQDTAGASYEQYF
size: -
V: TRBV4-1
J: TRBJ2-7
D: TRBD2

DNA: TGTGCCAGCAGTTTAGGACTAGCGGGGGGGCTGGAGACCCAGTACTTC
CDR3: CASSLGLAGGLETQYF
size: -
V: TRBV28
J: TRBJ2-5
D: TRBD2

DNA: TGTGCCAGCAGCGTAACTGCCGGGGAGCTGTTTTTT
CDR3: CASSVTAGELFF
size: -
V: TRBV9
J: TRBJ2-2
D: -

DNA: TGCGCCAGCAGCCAACCCGCGGGGGAGACCCAGTACTTC
CDR3: CASSQPAGETQYF
size: -
V: TRBV4-1
J: TRBJ2-5
D: -

DNA: TGTGCCACCAGTGGGGAGAACCAGCCCCAGCATTTT
CDR3: CATSGENQPQHF
size: -
V: TRBV15
J: TRBJ1-5
D: -

DNA: TGCAGCGTTGTAACAGGGTATGGCACTGAAGCTTTCTTT
CDR3: CSVVTGYGTEAFF
size: few
V: TRBV29-1
J: TRBJ1-1
D: -

DNA: TGTGCCAGCAGCTTGTGGAGCTCCTACGAGCAGTACTTC
CDR3: CASSLWSSYEQYF
size: -
V: TRBV5-6
J: TRBJ2-7
D: -

DNA: TGTGCCAGCACCGGTGCTACCTATGGCTACACCTTC
CDR3: CASTGATYGYTF
size: -
V: TRBV7-9
J: TRBJ1-2
D: -

DNA: TGTGCCAGCAGTGAAGGTGTAGGGGGGTTAGGGGATCAGCCCCAGCATTTT
CDR3: CASSEGVGGLGDQPQHF
size: -
V: TRBV6-1
J: TRBJ1-5
D: -